The 15 T cell receptor beta chains below come from one sample, sequenced in a study of cytotoxic CD8 clonotypes in ibrutinib-treated CLL. This table comes from immunoSEQ multiplex PCR, and its TCRdb copy is limited to in-frame clones, with some not included. The data contain about 330,000 clones, roughly 70% of them seen just once; the ten biggest clones take up roughly 6.3%. The specimen was PBMCs, collected after 36 months of ibrutinib treatment. Receptor source: a human donor with chronic lymphocytic leukemia.

The chain combines TRBV9 with TRBJ1-3; D unclear. Trimming removed 0 bases at V and 0 bases at J, with 13 bases between. In germline, CDR1 is SGDLS, CDR2 YYNGEE. The CDR3 spans 17 residues. The CDR3 sequence is CASSVVPDGASGNTIYF. The DNA of the CDR3 is TGTGCCAGCAGCGTAGTGCCGGACGGAGCCTCTGGAAACACCATATATTTT.

This chain links TRBV10-3 with TRBJ2-5; D could derive from TRBD1 or TRBD2 (5 bases each). The CDR3 spans 12 residues. Trimming took 10 bases from V and 1 from J, leaving 10 bases between them. CDR1 is ENHRY and CDR2 is SYGVKD in the germline V gene. In DNA, the CDR3 is TGTGCCACCCGGGGCCTCCAAGAGACCCAGTACTTC. It encodes CATRGLQETQYF.

The chain employs TRBV19 and TRBJ2-7, with a weak D call TRBD1 (6 bases). V lost 3 bases to trimming and J lost 5 bases, with 20 bases between them. Germline lookup yields CDR1 LNHDA and CDR2 SQIVND (reference sequence). The CDR3 runs 16 residues. This CDR3 is CASSISVGARANEQYF. In DNA, the CDR3 is TGTGCCAGTAGTATTAGTGTGGGGGCACGGGCTAACGAGCAGTACTTC.

The chain joins TRBV19 to TRBJ2-2, with 9 bases aligning to TRBD1. Germline V gene sequence: CDR1 LNHDA, CDR2 SQIVND (reference sequence). V lost 3 bases and J lost 10; bases outside the gene matches: 9. This CDR3 comprises 15 residues. CDR3 bases: TGTGCCAGTAGTATCCCTTGGGGGACAGGGAAGGAGCTGTTTTTT. This encodes CASSIPWGTGKELFF.

The chain combines TRBV11-1 with TRBJ2-5; D possibly corresponds to TRBD1 (6 bases). This CDR3 spans 17 amino acids. Between the trimmed V and J ends, which lost 5 bases and 2 bases, there was a span of 21 bases. Germline V CDR1 and CDR2: SGHAT, FQDESV (reference sequence). CDR3 region: CASSRGRAGVGQETQYF. In nucleotides, the CDR3 is TGTGCCAGCAGCAGAGGGCGGGCAGGGGTAGGTCAAGAGACCCAGTACTTC.

DNA of the CDR3: TGTGCCAGCAGCCGGGACAGGGCATCCGAGCAGTACTTC. It is translated as CASSRDRASEQYF. V and J are TRBV11-3 and TRBJ2-7; 9 nucleotides match TRBD1. The J segment lost 6 bases and the V segment lost 5 bases, leaving 5 bases of the junction unmatched. Germline V gene lookup returns CDR1 SGHNT and CDR2 YENEEA. CDR3 size: 13 residues.

The chain joins TRBV15 to TRBJ2-5; D possibly matches TRBD1 or TRBD2 (5 bases each). CDR1 is LNHNV, CDR2 YYDKDF, per germline (reference sequence). The V end was cut by 9 bases, the J end by 5 bases, with 19 bases between. The CDR3 has 14 amino acids. CDR3 DNA sequence: TGTGCCACAAAACTTTGGGGAGACAGCGAGACCCAGTACTTC. Translated, it gives CATKLWGDSETQYF.

In the case of this clone: The sample contains more than one DNA sequence encoding this CDR3. This chain links TRBV7-2 with TRBJ2-3; D call uncertain. The CDR3 length is 12 residues. The germline V gene encodes CDR1 SGHTA and CDR2 FQGNSA. Trimming cost V 2 bases and J 5 bases, with 5 bases left between them. CDR3 DNA sequence: TGTGCCAGCAGCTTAACGAGAGATACGCAGTATTTT. Translation: CASSLTRDTQYF.

The chain combines TRBV18 with TRBJ2-1, with D perhaps matching TRBD1 (5 bases). V was shortened by 2 bases and J by 0 bases, with 14 bases between the two germline ends. Germline V lookup: CDR1 KGHSH, CDR2 LQKENI. CDR3 length equals 17 residues. In DNA, the CDR3 is TGTGCCAGCTCACCAAGGGGCTCGGTCAGCTCCTACAATGAGCAGTTCTTC. This translates into CASSPRGSVSSYNEQFF.

J is TRBJ2-7 and V is TRBV12-5, with TRBD1 identical over 8 bases. Unmatched junction bases numbered 14, after V lost 4 bases and J lost 6 bases. This CDR3 has 16 residues. In germline, CDR1 is LGHNT, CDR2 FRNRAP. The CDR3 DNA reads TGTGCTAGTGGTTCGAATTTGCGGACAGGGTTAACCGAGCAGTACTTC. It codes for CASGSNLRTGLTEQYF.

This sequence joins TRBV7-9 and TRBJ2-3, with D maybe TRBD2 (6 bases). Germline V gene data show CDR1 as SEHNR and CDR2 as FQNEAQ (reference sequence). V was trimmed by 2 bases and J by 4 bases, leaving 19 bases between them. This CDR3 contains 17 residues. CDR3 coding DNA: TGTGCCAGCAGCTTAAGGCAGGGAGGCCCGGGGCCAGATACGCAGTATTTT. Its translation is CASSLRQGGPGPDTQYF. The complete variable domain, with remaining parts taken from reference TRBV7-9 and TRBJ2-3, reads DTGVSQNPRHKITKRGQNVTFRCDPISEHNRLYWYRQTLGQGPEFLTYFQNEAQLEKSRLLSDRFSAERPKGSFSTLEIQRTEQGDSAMYLCASSLRQGGPGPDTQYFGPGTRLTVL.

V usage is TRBV5-6 and J usage is TRBJ2-7; D tentatively reads TRBD1 or TRBD2 (5 bases each). V was trimmed by 4 bases and J by 2 bases, leaving 13 bases between them. Germline CDR1 SGHDT, CDR2 YYEEEE. The CDR3 runs to 14 residues. The CDR3 protein is CASSPRGPTYEQYF. CDR3 coding DNA: TGTGCCAGCAGCCCTCGGGGACCCACCTACGAGCAGTACTTC.

The genes are TRBV11-2 and TRBJ2-7; 11 nucleotides agree with TRBD2. The V segment lost 4 bases and the J segment 3 bases; nucleotides outside the gene matches: 8. The CDR3 covers 16 residues. Germline CDR1 is SGHAT and CDR2 is FQNNGV. The CDR3, as DNA: TGTGCCAGCAGCTGGACCGGGACTAGCGGATACTACGAGCAGTACTTC. It codes for CASSWTGTSGYYEQYF.

The V and J genes are TRBV7-6 and TRBJ2-1, with 11 bases fitting TRBD2. With 1 base clipped from V and 8 bases from J, the junction kept 4 bases outside the gene matches. CDR3 length: 15 amino acids. CDR1 SGHVS and CDR2 FNYEAQ come from the germline V gene. The DNA of the CDR3 is TGTGCCAGCAGCTTAGTAGCGGGAGGGGATCATGAGCAGTTCTTC. This gives the protein CASSLVAGGDHEQFF. Together with reference TRBV7-6 and TRBJ2-1, the CDR3 gives the full variable domain: GAGVSQSPRYKVTKRGQDVALRCDPISGHVSLYWYRQALGQGPEFLTYFNYEAQQDKSGLPNDRFSAERPEGSISTLTIQRTEQRDSAMYRCASSLVAGGDHEQFFGPGTRLTVL.

This clone was seen a few times. The chain employs TRBV7-8 and TRBJ2-2; 10 bases are a match to TRBD2. The CDR3 runs to 17 residues. CDR1 and CDR2 (germline): SGHVS, FQNEAQ. The ends lost 6 bases at V and 2 bases at J; junction bases unmatched: 9. CDR3 sequence: CASRTLAGYHNTGELFF. In DNA form, the CDR3 reads TGTGCCAGCAGAACACTAGCGGGGTATCATAACACCGGGGAGCTGTTTTTT.